The 12 T cell receptor beta chains in this list originate from one sample, sequenced in a study of T cell responses to AZD1222 COVID-19 vaccine. Repertoires were generated with immunoSEQ multiplex PCR, while TCRdb's copy carries only in-frame clones and drops some. The data hold roughly 81,000 clones, with over 80% observed a single time. This specimen was peripheral blood, taken on day 0 of AZD1222 vaccination. The receptor set was obtained from an adult in good health.

This chain connects TRBV10-3 to TRBJ2-7; no clear D gene. The CDR3 contains 12 residues. V was shortened by 4 bases and J by 0 bases, with 4 bases between the two germline ends. CDR1 is ENHRY, CDR2 SYGVKD, per germline. CDR3 residues: CAISVSSYEQYF. Here the CDR3 DNA reads TGTGCCATCAGTGTTTCCTCCTACGAGCAGTACTTC.

V is TRBV5-8 and J is TRBJ2-1; 7 bases match TRBD1. Per the germline V gene, CDR1 is SGHTS and CDR2 is YDEGEE. Trimming cost V 2 bases and J 3 bases; bases outside gene matches: 5. There are 15 residues in the CDR3. Here the CDR3 reads CASSFRQGFYNEQFF. DNA for the CDR3: TGTGCCAGCAGCTTCAGACAGGGCTTCTACAATGAGCAGTTCTTC.

This clone occurred once. The J gene is TRBJ1-5, the V gene TRBV19; D is unresolved. The CDR3 runs to 13 residues. Germline CDR1 LNHDA, CDR2 SQIVND (reference sequence). V lost 6 bases to trimming and J lost 5 bases, with 11 bases between them. CDR3 loop: CASSPTGYQPQHF. The CDR3 region has the DNA TGTGCCAGTAGCCCTACCGGGTATCAGCCCCAGCATTTT. Complete variable domain (other parts from reference TRBV19 and TRBJ1-5): DGGITQSPKYLFRKEGQNVTLSCEQNLNHDAMYWYRQDPGQGLRLIYYSQIVNDFQKGDIAEGYSVSREKKESFPLTVTSAQKNPTAFYLCASSPTGYQPQHFGDGTRLSIL.

The V call is TRBV5-4, the J call TRBJ1-1, with D tentatively TRBD1 (5 bases). Germline V lookup: CDR1 SGHNT, CDR2 YYREEE (reference sequence). The CDR3 runs 13 residues. Trimming shortened V by 4 bases and J by 8 bases, and 15 bases separated the two germline ends. The CDR3 reads CASSGGHVGEAFF. CDR3 coding DNA: TGTGCCAGCAGCGGAGGACACGTGGGGGAAGCTTTCTTT. Full variable domain (remainder filled in from reference TRBV5-4 and TRBJ1-1): ETGVTQSPTHLIKTRGQQVTLRCSSQSGHNTVSWYQQALGQGPQFIFQYYREEENGRGNFPPRFSGLQFPNYSSELNVNALELDDSALYLCASSGGHVGEAFFGQGTRLTVV.

The chain recombines TRBV5-5 with TRBJ2-2; 10 bases are a match to TRBD1. Losses at the gene ends were 4 bases for V and 5 bases for J; bases not matched to a gene: 8. CDR1 SGHKS and CDR2 YYEKEE come from the germline V gene (reference sequence). The CDR3 is made up of 16 amino acids. CDR3 in amino acids: CASSPPGQGWTGELFF. CDR3 in DNA: TGTGCCAGCAGCCCACCGGGACAGGGGTGGACCGGGGAGCTGTTTTTT.

The chain couples TRBV5-4 to TRBJ1-4; 11 bases fit TRBD1. The CDR3 loop spans 14 amino acids. Germline CDR1 reads SGHNT; CDR2 reads YYREEE (reference sequence). The V gene end was trimmed by 5 bases and the J gene end by 8 bases; junction bases not matched to a gene: 5. CDR3 bases: TGTGCCAGCAGTCACCGGGACAGGGGGGAAAAACTGTTTTTT. It specifies CASSHRDRGEKLFF.

The rearrangement joins TRBV18 to TRBJ2-7; tentative D call: TRBD2 (5 bases). The ends were cut back, 2 bases at V and 3 bases at J, with 14 bases in the middle. Germline lookup yields CDR1 KGHSH and CDR2 LQKENI. CDR3 length: 15 residues. The CDR3 here is CASSPKSGTHYEQYF. The CDR3 bases are TGTGCCAGCTCACCAAAAAGCGGCACACACTACGAGCAGTACTTC.

The chain recombines TRBV2 with TRBJ2-3; 7 bases line up with TRBD1. The V segment lost 6 bases and the J segment 4 bases; nucleotides outside the gene matches: 10. The CDR3 has 15 residues. The germline V gene encodes CDR1 SNHLY and CDR2 FYNNEI. CDR3 sequence (DNA): TGTGCCAGCAGGGTACAGGGGACGACCTCAGATACGCAGTATTTT. It yields the protein CASRVQGTTSDTQYF.

J is TRBJ2-7 and V is TRBV11-3; D is unresolved. CDR3 length: 11 residues. Germline loops: CDR1 SGHNT, CDR2 YENEEA. Trimming took off 6 bases at V and 3 bases at J, with 6 bases between the two ends. The CDR3 is CASSRIYEQYF. DNA of the CDR3: TGTGCCAGCAGTCGGATCTACGAGCAGTACTTC.

J is TRBJ1-1 and V is TRBV20-1; D gene unclear. The CDR3 sequence is 9 residues long. CDR1 and CDR2 (germline): DFQATT, SNEGSKA (reference sequence). The ends were cut back, 3 bases at V and 10 bases at J, with 6 bases in the middle. CDR3 loop: CSASTRAFF. CDR3 bases: TGCAGTGCTAGTACGAGAGCTTTCTTT.

The chain couples TRBV11-2 to TRBJ2-7; TRBD1 might be the D (6 bases). Germline V lookup: CDR1 SGHAT, CDR2 FQNNGV. The CDR3 sequence is 16 residues long. Trimming stripped 2 bases from V and 1 base from J, with 15 bases between. CDR3 loop: CASSLRSGQLSYEQYF. Here the CDR3 DNA reads TGTGCCAGCAGCTTAAGGTCAGGACAGCTTTCCTACGAGCAGTACTTC.

The V and J genes are TRBV9 and TRBJ1-1; TRBD1 might be the D (6 bases). V dropped 0 bases and J dropped 3 bases, with 12 bases sitting between them. Germline values: CDR1 SGDLS, CDR2 YYNGEE. The CDR3 runs 15 residues. CDR3 loop: CASSVGLRGDTEAFF. The CDR3 DNA is TGTGCCAGCAGCGTAGGGCTGAGGGGGGACACTGAAGCTTTCTTT.